Many counts were recorded for the clone carrying this T cell receptor (beta chain). Its antigen is as yet unknown. Patients were all untreated before their thyroid surgery. This record belongs to a study of metastatic and nonmetastatic thyroid tumors. As for the study in general: Peripheral blood and tumor or nodule samples from malignant and benign thyroid patients were compared. Whole-study results and caveats: Reports indicated that malignant thyroid tumors showed significantly higher TCR beta diversity than benign nodules did, in blood and tumor.

In the original processing: CDR3 differences across clinicopathological groups were used to build a distant-metastasis classifier for papillary thyroid cancer. MiXCR re-clonotyped the PCR reads for TCRdb. The V and J calls were not made by the authors but by TCRdb's processing. Here the sample spans about 69,000 clones, 14% being singletons. The sequence was collected from a male donor with papillary thyroid cancer or a benign thyroid nodule (not recorded which). Some clones in this sample may be carry-over from other donors' samples. Material: blood.

CDR3 residues: CASSSTEYNSPLHF. CDR3 in DNA: TGTGCCAGTAGTTCGACAGAATATAATTCACCCCTCCACTTT. This rearrangement joins TRBV19 to TRBJ1-6, with D possibly TRBD1 on 5 matching bases. This CDR3 spans 14 amino acids. Between the trimmed V and J ends, which lost 5 bases and 4 bases, there was a span of 9 bases. The germline V gene encodes CDR1 LNHDA and CDR2 SQIVND (reference sequence).